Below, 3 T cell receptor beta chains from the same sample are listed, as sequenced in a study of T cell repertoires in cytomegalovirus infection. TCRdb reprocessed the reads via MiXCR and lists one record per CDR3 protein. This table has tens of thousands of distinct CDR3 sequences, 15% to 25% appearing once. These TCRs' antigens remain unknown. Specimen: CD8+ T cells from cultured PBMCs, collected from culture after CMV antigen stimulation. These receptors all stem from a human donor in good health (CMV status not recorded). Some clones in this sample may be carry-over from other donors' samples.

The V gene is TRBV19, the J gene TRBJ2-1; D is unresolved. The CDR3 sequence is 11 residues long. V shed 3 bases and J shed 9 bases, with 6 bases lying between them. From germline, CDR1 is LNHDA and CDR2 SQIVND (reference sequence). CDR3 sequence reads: CASSISGEQFF. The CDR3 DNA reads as TGTGCCAGTAGTATTAGTGGTGAGCAGTTCTTC.

In nucleotides, the CDR3 is TGTGCCATCAGTGACCTAGGGGTGGCGGGGGGGGGCCCGGATCATGAGCAGTTCTTC. Translating gives CAISDLGVAGGGPDHEQFF. The chain couples TRBV10-3 to TRBJ2-1, with 9 bases identical to TRBD2. Germline loops: CDR1 ENHRY, CDR2 SYGVKD. J gave up 8 bases and V 3 bases, and 20 bases lay outside the gene matches. This CDR3 is 19 amino acids long.

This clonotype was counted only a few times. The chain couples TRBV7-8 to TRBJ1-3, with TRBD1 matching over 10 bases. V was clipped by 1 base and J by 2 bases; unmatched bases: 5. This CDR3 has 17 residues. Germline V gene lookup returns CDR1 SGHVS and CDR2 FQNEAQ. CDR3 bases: TGTGCCAGCAGCTTAGGAGTAGGACAGGGGGCTGGAAACACCATATATTTT. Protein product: CASSLGVGQGAGNTIYF. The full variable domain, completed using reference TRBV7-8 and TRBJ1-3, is GAGVSQSPRYKVAKRGQDVALRCDPISGHVSLFWYQQALGQGPEFLTYFQNEAQLDKSGLPSDRFFAERPEGSVSTLKIQRTQQEDSAVYLCASSLGVGQGAGNTIYFGEGSWLTVV.